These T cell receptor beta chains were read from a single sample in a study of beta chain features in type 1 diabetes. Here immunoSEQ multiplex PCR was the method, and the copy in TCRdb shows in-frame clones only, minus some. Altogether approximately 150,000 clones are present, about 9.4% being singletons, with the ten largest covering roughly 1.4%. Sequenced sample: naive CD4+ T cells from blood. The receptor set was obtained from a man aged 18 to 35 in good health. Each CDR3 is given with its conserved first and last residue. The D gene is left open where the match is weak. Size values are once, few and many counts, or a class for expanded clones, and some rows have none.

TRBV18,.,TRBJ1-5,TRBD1,TGTGCCAGCTCTCTAGGACAGGGAGGTCAGCCCCAGCATTTT,CASSLGQGGQPQHF
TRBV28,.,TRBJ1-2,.,TGTGCCAGCAGTTTAGATACTGGACAGTATGGCTACACCTTC,CASSLDTGQYGYTF
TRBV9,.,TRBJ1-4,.,TGTGCCAGCAGCGTCTCCGGGGGGGCGGCAACTCGTGAAAAACTGTTTTTT,CASSVSGGAATREKLFF
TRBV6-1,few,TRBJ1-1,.,TGTGCCAGCAGTGAATCGGGGGGTTGGCCTGAAGCTTTCTTT,CASSESGGWPEAFF
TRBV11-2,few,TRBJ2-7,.,TGTGCCAGCAGCTTCGGACAGCCCCTAAGCTCCTACGAGCAGTACTTC,CASSFGQPLSSYEQYF
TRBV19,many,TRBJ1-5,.,TGTGCCAGCAGGGGTGGCAATCAGCCCCAGCATTTT,CASRGGNQPQHF
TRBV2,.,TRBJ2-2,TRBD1,TGTGCCAGCGGGGGACAGGGGTCGGTCACCGGGGAGCTGTTTTTT,CASGGQGSVTGELFF
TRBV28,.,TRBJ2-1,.,TGTGCCAGCCGAAGCGGGACAAGTAGGGATGAGCAGTTCTTC,CASRSGTSRDEQFF
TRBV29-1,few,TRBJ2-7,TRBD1,TGCAGCGTTGGGGGGGGACAGGGGGACGAGCAGTACTTC,CSVGGGQGDEQYF
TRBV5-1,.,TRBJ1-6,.,TGCGCCAGCAGCGCGTTGGGACTCAGGAGCTCCTATAATTCACCCCTCCACTTT,CASSALGLRSSYNSPLHF
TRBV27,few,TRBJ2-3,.,TGTGCCAGCAGTTCCCCGAGCACAGATACGCAGTATTTT,CASSSPSTDTQYF
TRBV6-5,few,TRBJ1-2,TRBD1,TGTGCCAGCAGCCTCGACAGGGATTGGAGATACGGCTACACCTTC,CASSLDRDWRYGYTF
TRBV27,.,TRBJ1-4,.,TGTGCCAGCAGGGATAGGGGGGGCTACGGGGAAAAACTGTTTTTT,CASRDRGGYGEKLFF
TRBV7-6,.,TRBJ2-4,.,TGTGCCAGCAGCTTAGCGGAGACAGCAATTCAGTACTTC,CASSLAETAIQYF
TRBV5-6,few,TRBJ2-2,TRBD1,TGTGCCAGCAGCTTTGGGACAGGGGGCGCAACCGGGGAGCTGTTTTTT,CASSFGTGGATGELFF
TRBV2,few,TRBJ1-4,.,TGTGCCAGCAGTGAAATTAGGAGTACTAATGAAAAACTGTTTTTT,CASSEIRSTNEKLFF
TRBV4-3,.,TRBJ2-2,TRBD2,TGCGCCAGCAGCCAGGCCGGACTAGCGGGGGGGCCCACCGGGGAGCTGTTTTTT,CASSQAGLAGGPTGELFF
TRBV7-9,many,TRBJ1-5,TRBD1,TGTGCCAGCAGCAACGACAGGGTCGTAGGGCCCCAGCATTTT,CASSNDRVVGPQHF
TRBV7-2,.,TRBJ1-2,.,TGTGCCAGCAGCTTAGCGGACATCTATGGCTACACCTTC,CASSLADIYGYTF
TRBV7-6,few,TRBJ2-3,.,TGTGCCAGCAGCTTAGGCTCAGGGGGGCCTAGCACAGATACGCAGTATTTT,CASSLGSGGPSTDTQYF
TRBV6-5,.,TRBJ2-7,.,TGTGCCAGCAGTTTCCAATACGAGCAGTACTTC,CASSFQYEQYF
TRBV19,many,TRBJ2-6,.,TGTGCCAGTAGACAAACGTACTCTGGGGCCAACGTCCTGACTTTC,CASRQTYSGANVLTF
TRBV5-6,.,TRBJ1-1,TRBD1,TGTGCCAGCAGCCCCTTGGCCAGGACAGGAGGGTCCGGCACTGAAGCTTTCTTT,CASSPLARTGGSGTEAFF
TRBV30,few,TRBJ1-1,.,TGTGCCTGGAGTGTACGCGGGGGGCGTTGGACTGAAGCTTTCTTT,CAWSVRGGRWTEAFF
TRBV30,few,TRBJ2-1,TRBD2,TGTGCCTGGAAAGTAGCGGGGGGGAGAGACAATGAGCAGTTCTTC,CAWKVAGGRDNEQFF
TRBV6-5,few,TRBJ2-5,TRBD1,TGTGCCAGCAGTTACTCTCAGGGGGACATGGAGACCCAGTACTTC,CASSYSQGDMETQYF
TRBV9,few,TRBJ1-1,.,TGTGCCAGCAGCGTAGTGTCCGGGGGAGTTCTATCCCCGAACACTGAAGCTTTCTTT,CASSVVSGGVLSPNTEAFF
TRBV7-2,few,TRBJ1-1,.,TGTGCCAGCAGCTTATGGTGGCAGGCGAAGGCCGACACTGAAGCTTTCTTT,CASSLWWQAKADTEAFF
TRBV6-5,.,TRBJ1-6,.,TGTGCCAGCAGTTACTCCGGGGTAGGCAATTCACCCCTCCACTTT,CASSYSGVGNSPLHF
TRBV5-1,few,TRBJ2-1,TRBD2,TGCGCCAGCAGCTTTTCTAGCGGGGGGGCCAATGAGCAGTTCTTC,CASSFSSGGANEQFF
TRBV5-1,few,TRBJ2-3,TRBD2,TGCGCCAGCAGCTACGAACTAGCGGACCGGGATACGCAGTATTTT,CASSYELADRDTQYF
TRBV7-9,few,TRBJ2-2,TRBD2,TGTGCCAGCAGCTCCGGGACTAGCGGGGGGCCGATTGCCGGGGAGCTGTTTTTT,CASSSGTSGGPIAGELFF
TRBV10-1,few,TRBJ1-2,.,TGCGCCAGCAGTGACTCCTCCAACTATGGCTACACCTTC,CASSDSSNYGYTF
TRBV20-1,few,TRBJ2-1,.,TGCAGTGCCGGGGGTTTGAATGAGCAGTTCTTC,CSAGGLNEQFF
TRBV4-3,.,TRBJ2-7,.,TGCGCCAGCAGCCAAGAAGATCGAGGTTCCGAGCAGTACTTC,CASSQEDRGSEQYF
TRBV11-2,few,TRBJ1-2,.,TGTGCCAGCAGCTTAGAACTGGCAGGGTCTGGCTACACCTTC,CASSLELAGSGYTF
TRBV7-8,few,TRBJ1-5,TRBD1,TGTGCCAGCAGCGCTAGACCCTGGACAGGGGGGTATCAGCCCCAGCATTTT,CASSARPWTGGYQPQHF
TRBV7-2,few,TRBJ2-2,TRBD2,TGTGCCAGCAGCAAGCGACTAGCGGGGGGGCAAACCGGGGAGCTGTTTTTT,CASSKRLAGGQTGELFF
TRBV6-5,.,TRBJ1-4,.,TGTGCCAGCAGTTCCGGGCAGACTAGGACAGAAAAACTGTTTTTT,CASSSGQTRTEKLFF
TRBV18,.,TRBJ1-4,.,TGTGCCAGCTCACCAAAGGGAGCAGGAACTAATGAAAAACTGTTTTTT,CASSPKGAGTNEKLFF
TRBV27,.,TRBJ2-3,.,TGTGCCAGCAGTCCTCTCCCGGGCACAGATACGCAGTATTTT,CASSPLPGTDTQYF
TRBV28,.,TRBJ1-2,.,TGTGCCAGCAGTTTTCGATGGGGCAGGGGATATGGCTACACCTTC,CASSFRWGRGYGYTF
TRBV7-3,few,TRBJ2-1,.,TGTGCCAGCAGCCGGGACTCCAGCTCCTACAATGAGCAGTTCTTC,CASSRDSSSYNEQFF
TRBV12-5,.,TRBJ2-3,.,TGTGCTAGTGGACTACTGACAGGACTTAGCACAGATACGCAGTATTTT,CASGLLTGLSTDTQYF
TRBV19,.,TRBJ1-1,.,TGTGCCAGTAGTGCCAGGGGTGGGAACACTGAAGCTTTCTTT,CASSARGGNTEAFF